This T cell receptor beta chain was sequenced for a study of blood T cell repertoires in COVID-19. On the study more broadly: Nucleic acid was either cDNA or gDNA, and it came from T cells, B-cell-depleted T cells, or PBMCs.

Per germline, CDR1 DFQATT and CDR2 SNEGSKA (reference sequence). This CDR3 comprises 11 residues. V lost 0 bases and J lost 9, with 6 bases in between. Sequenced by immunoSEQ multiplex PCR; TCRdb stores in-frame clones only, minus some. The sample consists of roughly 260,000 clones, approximately 83% of them appearing once. Before being deemed recovered, Cohort 3 donors had two negative PCRs, clearance, or symptom resolution. This clonotype was sampled from a woman aged 45-60 years who had recovered from COVID-19. Sequenced sample: PBMCs or T cells enriched from blood (not recorded which). V usage is TRBV20-1 and J usage is TRBJ2-1; D gene ambiguous. CDR3 amino acids: CSAREGPEQFF. As DNA, the CDR3 is TGCAGTGCTAGAGAGGGCCCTGAGCAGTTCTTC.